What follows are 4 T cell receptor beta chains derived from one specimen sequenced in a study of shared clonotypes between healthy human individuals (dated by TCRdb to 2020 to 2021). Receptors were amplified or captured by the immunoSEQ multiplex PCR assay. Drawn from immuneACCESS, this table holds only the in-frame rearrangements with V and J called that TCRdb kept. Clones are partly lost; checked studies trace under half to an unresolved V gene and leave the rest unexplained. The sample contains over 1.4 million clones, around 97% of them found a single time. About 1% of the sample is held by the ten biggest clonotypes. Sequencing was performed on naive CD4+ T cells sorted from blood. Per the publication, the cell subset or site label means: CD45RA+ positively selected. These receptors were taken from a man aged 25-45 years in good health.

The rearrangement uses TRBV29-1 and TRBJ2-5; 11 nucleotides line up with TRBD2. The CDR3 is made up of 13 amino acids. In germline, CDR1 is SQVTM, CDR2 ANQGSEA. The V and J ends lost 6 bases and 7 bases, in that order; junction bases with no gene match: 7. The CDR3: CSVGTSGQGTQYF. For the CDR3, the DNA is TGCAGCGTCGGGACTAGCGGCCAGGGGACCCAGTACTTC.

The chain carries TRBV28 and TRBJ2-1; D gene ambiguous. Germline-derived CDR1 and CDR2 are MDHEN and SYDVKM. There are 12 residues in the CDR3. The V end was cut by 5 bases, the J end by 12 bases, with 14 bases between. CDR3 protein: CASSMTQITQFF. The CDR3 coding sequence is TGTGCCAGCAGTATGACCCAAATCACGCAGTTCTTC.

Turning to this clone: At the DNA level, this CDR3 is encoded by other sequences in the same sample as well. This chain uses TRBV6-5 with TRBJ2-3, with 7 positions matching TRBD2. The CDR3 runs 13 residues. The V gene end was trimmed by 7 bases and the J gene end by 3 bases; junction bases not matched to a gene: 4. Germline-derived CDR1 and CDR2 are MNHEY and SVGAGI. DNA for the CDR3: TGTGCCAGCAACCCCGGGGGGACAGATACGCAGTATTTT. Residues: CASNPGGTDTQYF.

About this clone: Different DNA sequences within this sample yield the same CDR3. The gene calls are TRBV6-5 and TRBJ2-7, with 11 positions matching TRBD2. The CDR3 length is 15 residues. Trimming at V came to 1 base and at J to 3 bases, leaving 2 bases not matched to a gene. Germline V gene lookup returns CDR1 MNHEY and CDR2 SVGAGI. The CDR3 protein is CASSYLGTSGYEQYF. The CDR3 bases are TGTGCCAGCAGTTACTTAGGGACTAGCGGCTACGAGCAGTACTTC.